This T cell receptor beta chain was observed in a study of cytomegalovirus exposure and HLA in healthy donors. Study-level findings and limits: The analysis excluded some indistinguishable V segments, including TRBV6-2 and TRBV6-3. A later analysis found that most CMV-associated TCR beta chains appeared HLA-restricted.

Germline lookup yields CDR1 SNHLY and CDR2 FYNNEI. The CDR3 has 14 residues. The V gene lost 5 bases and the J gene lost 1 base, with 10 bases spanning the gap. Details on this clone: Antigen: not known.

The PCR contained 60 Vbeta and 13 Jbeta primers. Some clones are missing from TCRdb's copy, which holds only in-frame ones; the method was immunoSEQ multiplex PCR. The sample gives about 210,000 clones, over 80% of which show up once; 10% to 13% is in the top ten. Sample: PBMCs. The V and J genes are TRBV2 and TRBJ2-3; no clear D. The clonotype originates from a woman between 45 and 65 years old in good health and CMV-seropositive. The CDR3 spells CASSLTGGTDTQYF. CDR3 coding DNA: TGTGCCAGCAGTTTGACGGGTGGCACAGATACGCAGTATTTT.